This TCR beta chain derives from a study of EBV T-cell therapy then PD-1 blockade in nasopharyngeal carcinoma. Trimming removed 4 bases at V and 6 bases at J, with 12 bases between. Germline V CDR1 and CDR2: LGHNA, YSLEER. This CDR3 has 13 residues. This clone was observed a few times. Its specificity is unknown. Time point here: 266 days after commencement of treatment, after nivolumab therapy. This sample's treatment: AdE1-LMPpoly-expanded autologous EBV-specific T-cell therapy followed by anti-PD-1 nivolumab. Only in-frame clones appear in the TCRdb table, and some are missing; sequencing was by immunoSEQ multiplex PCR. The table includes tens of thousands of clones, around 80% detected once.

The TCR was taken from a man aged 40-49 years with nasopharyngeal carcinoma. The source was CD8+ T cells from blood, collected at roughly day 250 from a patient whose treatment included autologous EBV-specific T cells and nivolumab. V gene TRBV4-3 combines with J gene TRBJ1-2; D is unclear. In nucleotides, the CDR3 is TGCGCCAGCAGCCGAGGATGGATCGATGGCTACACCTTC. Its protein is CASSRGWIDGYTF.